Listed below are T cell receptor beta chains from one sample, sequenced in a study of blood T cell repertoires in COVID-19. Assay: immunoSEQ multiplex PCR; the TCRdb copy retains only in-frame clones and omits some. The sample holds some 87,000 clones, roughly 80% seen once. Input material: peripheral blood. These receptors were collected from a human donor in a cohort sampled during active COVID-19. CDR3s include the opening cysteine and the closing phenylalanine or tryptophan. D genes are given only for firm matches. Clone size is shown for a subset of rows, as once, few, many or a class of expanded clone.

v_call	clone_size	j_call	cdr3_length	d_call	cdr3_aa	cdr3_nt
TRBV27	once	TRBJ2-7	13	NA	CASSPRGRYEQYF	TGTGCCAGCAGTCCCCGTGGGAGATACGAGCAGTACTTC
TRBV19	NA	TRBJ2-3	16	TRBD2	CASSIVSGTSTDTQYF	TGTGCCAGTAGTATAGTAAGCGGGACTAGCACAGATACGCAGTATTTT
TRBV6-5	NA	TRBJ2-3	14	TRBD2	CATMLAGSTDTQYF	TGTGCCACGATGCTAGCGGGGAGCACAGATACGCAGTATTTT
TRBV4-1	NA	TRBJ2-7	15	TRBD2	CASSASGRASDEQYF	TGCGCCAGCAGCGCTAGCGGGAGGGCCTCGGACGAGCAGTACTTC
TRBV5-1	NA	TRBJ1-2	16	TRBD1	CASSDQSTGTRYGYTF	TGCGCCAGCAGCGATCAATCGACAGGGACACGATATGGCTACACCTTC
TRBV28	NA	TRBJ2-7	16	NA	CASSSPGRGGGGEQYF	TGTGCCAGCAGTTCCCCGGGCAGGGGAGGCGGGGGCGAGCAGTACTTC
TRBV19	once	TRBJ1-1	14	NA	CATKERERNTEAFF	TGTGCCACCAAGGAGAGGGAAAGAAACACTGAAGCTTTCTTT
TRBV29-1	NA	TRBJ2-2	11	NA	CSVADTGELFF	TGCAGCGTTGCTGACACCGGGGAGCTGTTTTTT
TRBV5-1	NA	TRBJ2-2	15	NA	CASSFRGENTGELFF	TGCGCCAGCAGCTTCAGAGGCGAGAACACCGGGGAGCTGTTTTTT
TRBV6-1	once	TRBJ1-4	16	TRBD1	CASSEGLGTGIEKLFF	TGTGCCAGCAGTGAAGGTCTTGGGACAGGGATTGAAAAACTGTTTTTT
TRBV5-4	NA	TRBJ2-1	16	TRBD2	CASSTMGGGVLNEQFF	TGTGCCAGCAGCACCATGGGCGGGGGGGTTCTGAATGAGCAGTTCTTC
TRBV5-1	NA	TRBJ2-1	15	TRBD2	CASSLLAGVNNEQFF	TGCGCCAGCAGCTTGTTGGCGGGAGTGAACAATGAGCAGTTCTTC
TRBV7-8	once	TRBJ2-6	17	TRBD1	CASSLRDRGPGANVLTF	TGTGCCAGCAGCTTACGGGACAGGGGGCCTGGGGCCAACGTCCTGACTTTC
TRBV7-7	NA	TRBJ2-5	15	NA	CASRNIAEYQETQYF	TGTGCTAGCAGAAATATAGCGGAGTACCAAGAGACCCAGTACTTC
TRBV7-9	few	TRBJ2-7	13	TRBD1	CASSHRGPYEQYF	TGTGCCAGCAGCCACAGGGGTCCCTACGAGCAGTACTTC
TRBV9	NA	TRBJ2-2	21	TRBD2	CASSDLQPGLAGGPNTGELFF	TGTGCCAGCAGCGATCTCCAGCCGGGACTAGCGGGGGGGCCGAACACCGGGGAGCTGTTTTTT
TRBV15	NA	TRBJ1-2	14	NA	CATSSEFGSYGYTF	TGTGCCACCAGCAGCGAGTTCGGGAGCTATGGCTACACCTTC
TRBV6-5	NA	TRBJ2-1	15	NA	CASSAPGKGRGEQFF	TGTGCCAGCAGCGCCCCCGGCAAGGGCCGGGGTGAGCAGTTCTTC
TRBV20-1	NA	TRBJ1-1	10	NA	CSAKGLNAFF	TGCAGTGCTAAGGGGTTGAATGCTTTCTTT
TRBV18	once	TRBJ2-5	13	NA	CASSPGLSETQYF	TGTGCCAGCTCACCGGGGCTAAGCGAGACCCAGTACTTC
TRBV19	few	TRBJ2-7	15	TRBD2	CASTEAGGPSYEQYF	TGTGCCAGTACCGAAGCGGGAGGGCCGTCCTACGAGCAGTACTTC
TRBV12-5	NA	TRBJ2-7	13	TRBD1	CASGMTGGEEQYF	TGTGCTAGTGGGATGACAGGGGGGGAAGAGCAGTACTTC
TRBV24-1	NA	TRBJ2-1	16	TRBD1	CATSETGDPGYNEQFF	TGTGCCACCAGTGAAACAGGGGACCCTGGCTACAATGAGCAGTTCTTC
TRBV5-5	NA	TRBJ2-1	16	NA	CASSLLGAGTYNEQFF	TGTGCCAGCAGCTTGTTGGGGGCAGGTACCTACAATGAGCAGTTCTTC
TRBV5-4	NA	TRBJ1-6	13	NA	CASSWQRNSPLHF	TGTGCCAGCAGCTGGCAGAGGAATTCACCCCTCCACTTT
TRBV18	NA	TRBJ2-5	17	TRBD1	CASSPRDRGLLRETQYF	TGTGCCAGCTCACCAAGGGACAGGGGGCTGTTGAGAGAGACCCAGTACTTC
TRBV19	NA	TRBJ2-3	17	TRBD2	CASSMRTSGRVEDTQYF	TGTGCCAGTAGTATGCGGACTAGCGGGAGGGTAGAGGATACGCAGTATTTT
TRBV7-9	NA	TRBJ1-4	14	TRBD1	CASSLQTGREKLFF	TGTGCCAGCAGCTTACAGACAGGGAGGGAAAAACTGTTTTTT
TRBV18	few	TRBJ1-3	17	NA	CASSPPGQLTSGNTIYF	TGTGCCAGCTCACCACCGGGACAACTAACTTCTGGAAACACCATATATTTT
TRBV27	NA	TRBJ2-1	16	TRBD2	CASSLFGGRASNEQFF	TGTGCCAGCAGTTTATTTGGTGGGAGGGCCTCCAATGAGCAGTTCTTC
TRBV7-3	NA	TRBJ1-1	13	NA	CASSLTGGTEAFF	TGTGCCAGCAGCTTAACGGGAGGCACTGAAGCTTTCTTT
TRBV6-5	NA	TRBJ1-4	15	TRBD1	CASSYGTASNEKLFF	TGTGCCAGCAGTTACGGGACAGCTTCTAATGAAAAACTGTTTTTT
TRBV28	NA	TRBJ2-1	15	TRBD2	CASSKGGREAYEQFF	TGTGCCAGCAGCAAAGGTGGGCGGGAGGCCTATGAGCAGTTCTTC
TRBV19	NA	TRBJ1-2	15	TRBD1	CASSTTGGYAYGYTF	TGTGCCAGTAGTACGACAGGGGGCTATGCCTATGGCTACACCTTC
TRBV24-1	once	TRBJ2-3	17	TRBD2	CATSDPVRDGGLDTQYF	TGTGCCACCAGTGACCCCGTCCGGGACGGGGGGTTAGATACGCAGTATTTT
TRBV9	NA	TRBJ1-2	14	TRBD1	CASSGGQTNYGYTF	TGTGCCAGCAGCGGGGGACAGACAAACTATGGCTACACCTTC
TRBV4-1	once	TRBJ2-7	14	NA	CASSHYESGYEQYF	TGCGCCAGCAGCCATTACGAGTCGGGGTACGAGCAGTACTTC
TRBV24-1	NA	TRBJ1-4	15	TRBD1	CATSVGDREGEKLFF	TGTGCCACCAGTGTTGGGGACAGGGAAGGTGAAAAACTGTTTTTT
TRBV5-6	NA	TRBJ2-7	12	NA	CASSLDRYEQYF	TGTGCCAGCAGCTTGGACAGGTACGAGCAGTACTTC
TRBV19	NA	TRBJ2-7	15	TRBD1	CASSRGGTGAYEQYF	TGTGCCAGTAGTAGAGGGGGGACAGGGGCCTACGAGCAGTACTTC
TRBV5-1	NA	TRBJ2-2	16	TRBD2	CASSGGLAGDTGELFF	TGCGCCAGCAGCGGGGGACTAGCGGGGGACACCGGGGAGCTGTTTTTT
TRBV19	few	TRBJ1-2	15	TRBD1	CASSTRQGSLYGYTF	TGTGCCAGTAGTACAAGACAGGGGAGTCTTTATGGCTACACCTTC
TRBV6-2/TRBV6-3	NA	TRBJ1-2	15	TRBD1	CASSSRDRTNYGYTF	TGTGCCAGCAGTTCCCGGGACAGGACGAACTATGGCTACACCTTC
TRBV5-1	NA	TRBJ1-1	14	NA	CASSLEAANTEAFF	TGCGCCAGCAGCTTGGAGGCGGCGAACACTGAAGCTTTCTTT
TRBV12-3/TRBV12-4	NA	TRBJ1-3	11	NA	CASRQRNTIYF	TGTGCCAGCCGCCAGAGAAACACCATATATTTT
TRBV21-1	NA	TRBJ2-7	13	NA	CASSTTWGDEQYF	TGTGCCAGCAGCACGACCTGGGGGGACGAGCAGTACTTC
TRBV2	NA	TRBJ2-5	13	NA	CASTNQAQETQYF	TGTGCCAGCACGAATCAGGCACAAGAGACCCAGTACTTC
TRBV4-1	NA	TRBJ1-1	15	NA	CASSHWGGAGTEAFF	TGCGCCAGCAGCCATTGGGGGGGGGCAGGCACTGAAGCTTTCTTT
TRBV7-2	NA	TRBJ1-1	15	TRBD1	CASSWRQGSDTEAFF	TGTGCCAGCAGCTGGCGACAGGGGTCGGACACTGAAGCTTTCTTT
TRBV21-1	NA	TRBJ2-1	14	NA	CARGLAGVRNEQFF	TGTGCCAGGGGACTAGCGGGAGTCAGGAATGAGCAGTTCTTC
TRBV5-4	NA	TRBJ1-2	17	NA	CASSPATAHPSNYGYTF	TGTGCCAGCAGCCCCGCGACAGCCCACCCTTCTAACTATGGCTACACCTTC